This T cell receptor beta chain was identified in a study of T-cell reconstitution after alpha-beta-depleted transplantation in children. After removal of 4 bases from V and 3 bases from J, the junction contained 14 bases not matched to a gene. The CDR3 is 17 residues long. The germline gives CDR1 SQVTM, CDR2 ANQGSEA. This clonotype was found many times. TCRbeta library construction was performed incorporating unique molecular identifiers. TCRdb ran MiXCR on the PCR reads and lists one entry per CDR3 protein. This table has 200,000 to 250,000 distinct CDR3 sequences, 12% appearing once. The gene calls are TRBV29-1 and TRBJ1-2; 10 bases are a match to TRBD1. Source: PBMCs from the stem cell graft donor, taken from the stem cell graft. The TCR sequence derives from a human donor who donated a stem cell graft to a child with acute lymphoblastic leukemia. The CDR3 region has the DNA TGCAGCGTTGGGGCTCATCTGGGACAGGGGCCTCACTATGGCTACACCTTC. It translates to CSVGAHLGQGPHYGYTF.